This T cell receptor beta chain was captured by sequencing in a study of T cell changes during pregnancy in multiple sclerosis. Sequencing used immunoSEQ multiplex PCR; TCRdb keeps in-frame clones, though not all of them. The profile shows some 70,000 clones, around 90% of them singletons. This CDR3 spans 16 amino acids. With V trimmed by 4 bases and J by 5 bases, 12 bases remained unmatched. From germline, CDR1 is MGHRA and CDR2 YSYEKL. The source of this sequence is a female donor in good health, enrolled as a control in a pregnancy study. Sample: peripheral blood, taken after pregnancy. The V and J genes are TRBV4-1 and TRBJ2-5; 8 bases are shared with TRBD2. The CDR3 reads CASSPKSGGRSETQYF. The CDR3 DNA is TGCGCCAGCAGCCCGAAAAGTGGCGGGAGGAGCGAGACCCAGTACTTC.